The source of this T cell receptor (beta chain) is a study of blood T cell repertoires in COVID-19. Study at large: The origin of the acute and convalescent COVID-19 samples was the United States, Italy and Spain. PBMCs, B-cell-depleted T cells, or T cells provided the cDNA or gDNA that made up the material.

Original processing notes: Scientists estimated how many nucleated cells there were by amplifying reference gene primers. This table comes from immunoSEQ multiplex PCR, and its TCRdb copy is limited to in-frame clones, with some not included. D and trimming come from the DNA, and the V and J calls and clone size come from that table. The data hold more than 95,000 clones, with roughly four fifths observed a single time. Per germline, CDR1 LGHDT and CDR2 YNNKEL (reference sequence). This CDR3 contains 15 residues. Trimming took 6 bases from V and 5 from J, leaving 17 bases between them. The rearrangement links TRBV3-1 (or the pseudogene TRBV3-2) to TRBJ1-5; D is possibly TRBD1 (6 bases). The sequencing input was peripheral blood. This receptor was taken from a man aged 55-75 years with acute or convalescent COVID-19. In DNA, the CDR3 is TGTGCCAGCAGTTACAACCCCTCAGGGGATCAGCCCCAGCATTTT. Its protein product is CASSYNPSGDQPQHF.